This T cell receptor beta chain originates from a study of cytomegalovirus exposure and HLA in healthy donors. With regard to this clone: The antigen remains unidentified.

Trimming removed 5 bases at V and 2 bases at J, with 11 bases between. Germline assignment: CDR1 MNHEY and CDR2 SMNVEV (reference sequence). The CDR3 totals 14 residues. Overall study results and limits: The authors reported that TCR beta sequences could predict HLA-A and HLA-B alleles. These predictions were accurate for most subjects in the first cohort. Later analysis identified a missense DCLRE1C variant that was linked to TCR beta V- and J-gene trimming. A later analysis reportedly found fewer N-insertions in an Asian-associated ancestry cluster than the roughly 670-donor mean. For most TCR beta V segments, an earlier analysis put the productive rate at about 87% or about 30% of the time.

60 Vbeta and 13 Jbeta primers were used in PCR. TCRdb keeps only in-frame clones here, not all; method: immunoSEQ multiplex PCR. This sample carries nearly 200,000 clones, more than 75% of them seen once, and the ten largest clones take approximately 0.4%. The origin of this receptor is a male donor in good health and CMV-seropositive. This chain links TRBV27 with TRBJ2-3; weak D call: TRBD2 (5 bases). The sequencing input was PBMCs. CDR3 in DNA: TGTGCCAGCAGTAGGGCGGGCTACACAGATACGCAGTATTTT. Translating it yields CASSRAGYTDTQYF.